The 17 T cell receptor beta chains below all came from one sample that was sequenced in a study of neurological immune-mediated disorders. TCRdb re-analysed the 5' RACE reads in MiXCR, keeping a single row per CDR3 protein. The sample yields more than 95,000 distinct CDR3 sequences, 10% to 13% seen once. Indicated time point: longitudinal time-point 3. The sample consisted of PBMCs. Source of these receptors: a female donor with HTLV-1-associated myelopathy (HAM/TSP).

This clonotype came up many times. The chain has TRBV20-1 and TRBJ2-1; D gene uncertain. The CDR3 sequence is 15 residues long. CDR1 is DFQATT, CDR2 SNEGSKA, per germline (reference sequence). The ends were cut back, 6 bases at V and 2 bases at J, with 17 bases in the middle. The CDR3 reads CSASLRYKTYNEQFF. In DNA, the CDR3 is TGCAGTGCCTCCTTGAGGTATAAGACCTACAATGAGCAGTTCTTC.

At least ten counts were recorded for this clonotype. The rearrangement links TRBV20-1 to TRBJ1-1, with D perhaps matching TRBD1 (5 bases). V was shortened by 5 bases and J by 0 bases, with 10 bases between the two germline ends. The CDR3 covers 13 residues. Germline assignment: CDR1 DFQATT and CDR2 SNEGSKA (reference sequence). CDR3 amino acids: CSALRTLNTEAFF. DNA for the CDR3: TGCAGTGCTCTTCGGACACTGAACACTGAAGCTTTCTTT.

This clonotype has at least ten counts. The chain uses TRBV6-6 and TRBJ2-3, with D unclear. This CDR3 region has 11 residues. In germline, CDR1 is MNHNY, CDR2 SVGAGI (reference sequence). Trimming took 8 bases from V and 5 from J, leaving 8 bases between them. Here the CDR3 reads CASELGDTQYF. The CDR3 nucleotides are TGTGCCAGCGAATTGGGAGATACGCAGTATTTT.

This clonotype was observed at least ten times. The chain couples TRBV5-1 to TRBJ2-3; TRBD1 matches 8 bases. CDR3 length: 15 residues. Losses at the gene ends were 2 bases for V and 4 bases for J; bases not matched to a gene: 6. Germline V gives CDR1 SGHRS, CDR2 YFSETQ. The CDR3 DNA sequence: TGCGCCAGCAGCTTCGGACAGGGAGGATCAGATACGCAGTATTTT. The encoded protein is CASSFGQGGSDTQYF.

This clonotype turned up a few times. CDR3 DNA: TGCAGTGCCCCCGGGGGGGTCCTCAATGAGCAGTTCTTC. It specifies CSAPGGVLNEQFF. The chain is built from TRBV20-1 and TRBJ2-1; 8 bases are shared with TRBD2. The length of the CDR3 is 13 residues. V gave up 6 bases and J gave up 6 bases; unmatched junction bases: 7. The germline CDR1 and CDR2 sequences are DFQATT and SNEGSKA (reference sequence).

This clonotype was detected once. The V gene is TRBV9, the J gene TRBJ1-4; TRBD1 matches 10 bases. Germline V gene sequence: CDR1 SGDLS, CDR2 YYNGEE. The CDR3 covers 19 residues. Losses at the gene ends were 4 bases for V and 2 bases for J; bases not matched to a gene: 14. CDR3 region: CASSSPTGGGKRTNEKLFF. The CDR3 nucleotides are TGTGCCAGCAGCTCACCGACAGGGGGCGGGAAAAGGACTAATGAAAAACTGTTTTTT.

This clonotype was picked up many times. This chain's CDR3 is CASSTTSGETDTQYF. As DNA, the CDR3 is TGTGCCAGCAGTACGACTAGCGGGGAAACAGATACGCAGTATTTT. The chain has TRBV6-4 and TRBJ2-3, with TRBD2 identical over 11 bases. The junction had 4 bases not matched to a gene; V was cut back by 5 bases and J by 3 bases. CDR3 size: 15 residues. Germline CDR1 is MRHNA and CDR2 is SNTAGT.

The chain has TRBV28 and TRBJ2-2, with 13 nucleotides matching TRBD2. Germline V lookup: CDR1 MDHEN, CDR2 SYDVKM. CDR3 length: 16 residues. Unmatched junction bases numbered 6, after V lost 5 bases and J lost 6 bases. The CDR3 region is CASSTSGGASPGELFF. CDR3 bases: TGTGCCAGCAGTACTAGCGGGGGGGCCTCTCCCGGGGAGCTGTTTTTT.

This clonotype has just a few counts. The chain uses TRBV5-6 and TRBJ2-3, with 12 bases fitting TRBD2. Trimming at V came to 0 bases and at J to 5 bases, leaving 7 bases not matched to a gene. The length of the CDR3 is 17 residues. CDR1 and CDR2 from the germline V gene are SGHDT and YYEEEE. The CDR3 loop reads CASSLVLAGGPVDTQYF. The CDR3 nucleotides read TGTGCCAGCAGCTTGGTTCTAGCGGGGGGGCCTGTAGATACGCAGTATTTT.

This clonotype was seen repeatedly, ten times or more. V usage is TRBV5-1 and J usage is TRBJ2-7, with D tentatively TRBD2 (7 bases). The germline V gene encodes CDR1 SGHRS and CDR2 YFSETQ. The V and J ends lost 0 bases and 2 bases respectively, with 12 bases between them. There are 15 residues in the CDR3. CDR3 in amino acids: CASSLGSGGAYEQYF. CDR3 in DNA: TGCGCCAGCAGCTTGGGATCGGGGGGCGCCTACGAGCAGTACTTC.

This clonotype was counted at least ten times. This chain joins TRBV6-2 or TRBV6-3 and TRBJ2-7; weak D call: TRBD2 (7 bases). The CDR3 totals 18 residues. Germline V lookup: CDR1 MNHEY, CDR2 SVGEGT. Trimming stripped 0 bases from V and 0 bases from J, with 18 bases between. CDR3 amino acids: CASSYSRIGGANSYEQYF. The CDR3 DNA reads as TGTGCCAGCAGTTACTCGCGGATAGGGGGGGCTAACTCCTACGAGCAGTACTTC.

This clonotype was recorded many times. The CDR3 here is CASSAVMRGTEAFF. CDR3 DNA: TGTGCCAGCAGCGCGGTTATGAGGGGCACTGAAGCTTTCTTT. The rearrangement links TRBV5-4 to TRBJ1-1, with TRBD1 as a possible D gene (5 bases). Per the germline V gene, CDR1 is SGHNT and CDR2 is YYREEE (reference sequence). V lost 4 bases and J 4 bases, leaving 14 bases between the germline ends. CDR3 length: 14 residues.

This clonotype has ten or more counts. The CDR3 nucleotides read TGCGCCAGCAGCTTGGGTACAGATAGCAATCAGCCCCAGCATTTT. It translates to CASSLGTDSNQPQHF. V is TRBV5-1 and J is TRBJ1-5; D ambiguous. The ends were cut back, 0 bases at V and 0 bases at J, with 7 bases in the middle. This CDR3 spans 15 amino acids. Germline-derived CDR1 and CDR2 are SGHRS and YFSETQ.

This clonotype occurred many times. V is TRBV5-1 and J is TRBJ1-4, with 7 nucleotides matching TRBD1. There are 16 residues in the CDR3. The J segment lost 5 bases and the V segment lost 2 bases, leaving 9 bases of the junction unmatched. CDR1 is SGHRS, CDR2 YFSETQ, per germline. CDR3 DNA sequence: TGCGCCAGCAGCTTTAACCCCGGGACAGCGAATGAAAAACTGTTTTTT. Its translation: CASSFNPGTANEKLFF.

This clonotype was detected many times. The gene calls are TRBV5-1 and TRBJ2-1; 7 bases match TRBD2. This CDR3 has 14 residues. CDR1 and CDR2 (germline): SGHRS, YFSETQ. Losses at the gene ends were 3 bases for V and 7 bases for J; bases not matched to a gene: 7. The CDR3 DNA reads as TGCGCCAGCAGCTCAACGGGGGAGGGAAATGAGCAGTTCTTC. This gives the protein CASSSTGEGNEQFF.

The CDR3: CASSPVLAVEQYF. For the CDR3, the DNA is TGCGCCAGCAGCCCGGTGTTAGCTGTCGAGCAGTACTTC. This rearrangement joins TRBV5-1 to TRBJ2-7; D uncertain. The CDR3 runs 13 residues. The ends were cut back, 4 bases at V and 6 bases at J, with 14 bases in the middle. CDR1 and CDR2 (germline): SGHRS, YFSETQ.

This clonotype was observed many times. J is TRBJ1-5 and V is TRBV12-3 or TRBV12-4; D not certain. The CDR3 contains 15 residues. V lost 3 bases and J lost 6, with 15 bases in between. The CDR3 spells CASSFGQKLGQPQHF. CDR3 nucleotides: TGTGCCAGCAGTTTTGGGCAGAAATTGGGTCAGCCCCAGCATTTT.